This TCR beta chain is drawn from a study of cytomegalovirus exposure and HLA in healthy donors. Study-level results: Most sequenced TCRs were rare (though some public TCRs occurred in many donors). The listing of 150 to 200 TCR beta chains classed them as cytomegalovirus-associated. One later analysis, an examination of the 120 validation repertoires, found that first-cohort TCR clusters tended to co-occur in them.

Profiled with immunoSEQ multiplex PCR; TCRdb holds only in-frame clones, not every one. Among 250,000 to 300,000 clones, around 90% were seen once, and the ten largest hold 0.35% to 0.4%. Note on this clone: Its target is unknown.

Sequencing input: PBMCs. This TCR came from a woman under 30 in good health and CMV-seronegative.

The chain's CDR3 is CASSWGLAGGNEQFF. The CDR3 DNA reads as TGTGCCAGCAGTTGGGGACTAGCGGGGGGCAATGAGCAGTTCTTC. The chain is built from TRBV6-5 and TRBJ2-1; 15 bases align to TRBD2. Germline V gene data show CDR1 as MNHEY and CDR2 as SVGAGI. The CDR3 is made up of 15 amino acids. The junction had 1 base not matched to a gene; V was cut back by 4 bases and J by 6 bases.